A selection of T cell receptor beta chains follows, all from one sample in a study of radiation and T cells in renal cell carcinoma. Sequenced by immunoSEQ multiplex PCR; TCRdb stores in-frame clones only, minus some. Among 120,000 to 150,000 clones listed, around four fifths were seen once. Sequenced here: blood, sampled from a patient whose treatment included radiotherapy and nephrectomy. These receptors all come from a woman in her fifties or sixties with renal cell carcinoma. Each CDR3 is given with its conserved first and last residue.

TRBV28,TRBJ2-3,CASSLESTDTQYF
TRBV18,TRBJ2-5,CASSPIDRVETQYF
TRBV5-4,TRBJ2-2,CASSWGWGSANTGELFF
TRBV6-5,TRBJ1-6,CASSYVRVRNSPLHF
TRBV30,TRBJ1-1,CAWSAAVGTEAFF
TRBV19,TRBJ2-2,CASSPQGTGELFF
TRBV6-5,TRBJ1-5,CASTNLYSNQPQHF
TRBV9,TRBJ2-5,CASSVDGLKETQYF
TRBV5-4,TRBJ2-3,CASSLGLAGFPDTQYF
TRBV7-2,TRBJ1-2,CASSLQTEPLTF
TRBV25-1,TRBJ2-3,CASSASGGTSTDTQYF
TRBV4-3,TRBJ2-7,CASSQDNRYYEQYF
TRBV6-5,TRBJ1-3,CASSYSAPYSGNTIYF
TRBV27,TRBJ2-1,CASRPLVGLGYNEQFF
TRBV5-4,TRBJ2-7,CASSLELADREQYF
TRBV13,TRBJ2-5,CASSLNLKNRQETQYF
TRBV6-6,TRBJ1-1,CASHKETLLAFF
TRBV9,TRBJ1-2,CASSEDTVGSYTF
TRBV10-2,TRBJ1-1,CASRQTRVNTEAFF
TRBV30,TRBJ1-1,CAWKKGQNTEAFF
TRBV5-1,TRBJ2-7,CASSLDRGEQYF
TRBV2,TRBJ1-2,CASRLGDYGYTF
TRBV6-5,TRBJ2-7,CASSQTDPKLYEQYF
TRBV18,TRBJ2-5,CASSPIAGVQETQYF
TRBV6-6,TRBJ1-1,CASSSYTEAFF
TRBV6-6,TRBJ2-1,CASSPESARGYNEQFF
TRBV4-2,TRBJ1-5,CASSQSRRVSQPQHF
TRBV11-2,TRBJ2-1,CASSSDRVHNEQFF
TRBV5-1,TRBJ2-7,CASSLNEGSEQYF
TRBV11-2,TRBJ2-5,CASSPGIAGGQETQYF
TRBV7-9,TRBJ1-5,CASSSSGRDAQHF
TRBV30,TRBJ1-2,CAWSARSSHYGYTF
TRBV9,TRBJ2-1,CASSVGSATYNEQFF
TRBV7-9,TRBJ2-3,CASSPTWGQTDTQYF
TRBV6-6,TRBJ2-5,CASSYSTGQPNF
TRBV5-1,TRBJ2-7,CASSSLAGATYEQYF
TRBV30,TRBJ1-1,CAWSLGQAIPEAFF
TRBV6-1,TRBJ2-2,CASRGLNTGELFF
TRBV29-1,TRBJ2-3,CSVDSPGPDRITDTQYF
TRBV19,TRBJ1-3,CASRRSSGNTIYF
TRBV14,TRBJ2-7,CASSQDHPGLWGEQYF
TRBV28,TRBJ1-1,CASLGQASLNTEAFF
TRBV30,TRBJ1-1,CAWRLQGGGTEAFF
TRBV19,TRBJ2-7,CASRLGTGVIPYEQYF
TRBV6-6,TRBJ1-4,CASTQGRGGFNEKLFF
TRBV10-3,TRBJ2-2,CAISESTVTGELFF
TRBV9,TRBJ2-1,CASSSRLAGAYNEQFF
TRBV4-2,TRBJ1-1,CASSQGGQGAAEAFF
TRBV14,TRBJ2-7,CASSRDRGRKYEQYF